The clone carrying this T cell receptor (beta chain) has just a few counts. Its antigen is unknown. This sample is part of a study of T-cell reconstitution after alpha-beta-depleted transplantation in children. Study findings and constraints: There were reportedly several hundred expanded graft clones from which alpha-beta T cells came about two months after transplant. Elevated TCRbeta diversity at day 60 was traced, in some patients, to surviving recipient T cells and thymic progenitors. Once a year had passed after transplant, T-cell counts and diversity came mostly from newly produced T cells.

Using unique molecular identifiers, the investigators prepared the TCRbeta library. TCRdb independently ran MiXCR on the PCR reads; one entry per CDR3 protein. The sample contains over 100,000 distinct CDR3 sequences, around 10% of which appear only once. The starting material was PBMCs, obtained before TCRalphabeta/CD19-depleted stem cell transplant. This receptor was taken from a boy under 10 years old with acute lymphoblastic leukemia, due to receive a stem cell transplant.

Here the CDR3 reads CASTGKEGLADNEQFF. DNA of the CDR3: TGTGCCAGCACCGGAAAAGAGGGACTAGCAGACAATGAGCAGTTCTTC. This chain connects TRBV7-8 to TRBJ2-1; TRBD2 agrees at 9 bases. CDR3 size: 16 residues. Germline-derived CDR1 and CDR2 are SGHVS and FQNEAQ. V lost 7 bases, J lost 5 bases, and 12 bases stayed unmatched. Variable domain in full (rest from reference TRBV7-8 and TRBJ2-1): GAGVSQSPRYKVAKRGQDVALRCDPISGHVSLFWYQQALGQGPEFLTYFQNEAQLDKSGLPSDRFFAERPEGSVSTLKIQRTQQEDSAVYLCASTGKEGLADNEQFFGPGTRLTVL.